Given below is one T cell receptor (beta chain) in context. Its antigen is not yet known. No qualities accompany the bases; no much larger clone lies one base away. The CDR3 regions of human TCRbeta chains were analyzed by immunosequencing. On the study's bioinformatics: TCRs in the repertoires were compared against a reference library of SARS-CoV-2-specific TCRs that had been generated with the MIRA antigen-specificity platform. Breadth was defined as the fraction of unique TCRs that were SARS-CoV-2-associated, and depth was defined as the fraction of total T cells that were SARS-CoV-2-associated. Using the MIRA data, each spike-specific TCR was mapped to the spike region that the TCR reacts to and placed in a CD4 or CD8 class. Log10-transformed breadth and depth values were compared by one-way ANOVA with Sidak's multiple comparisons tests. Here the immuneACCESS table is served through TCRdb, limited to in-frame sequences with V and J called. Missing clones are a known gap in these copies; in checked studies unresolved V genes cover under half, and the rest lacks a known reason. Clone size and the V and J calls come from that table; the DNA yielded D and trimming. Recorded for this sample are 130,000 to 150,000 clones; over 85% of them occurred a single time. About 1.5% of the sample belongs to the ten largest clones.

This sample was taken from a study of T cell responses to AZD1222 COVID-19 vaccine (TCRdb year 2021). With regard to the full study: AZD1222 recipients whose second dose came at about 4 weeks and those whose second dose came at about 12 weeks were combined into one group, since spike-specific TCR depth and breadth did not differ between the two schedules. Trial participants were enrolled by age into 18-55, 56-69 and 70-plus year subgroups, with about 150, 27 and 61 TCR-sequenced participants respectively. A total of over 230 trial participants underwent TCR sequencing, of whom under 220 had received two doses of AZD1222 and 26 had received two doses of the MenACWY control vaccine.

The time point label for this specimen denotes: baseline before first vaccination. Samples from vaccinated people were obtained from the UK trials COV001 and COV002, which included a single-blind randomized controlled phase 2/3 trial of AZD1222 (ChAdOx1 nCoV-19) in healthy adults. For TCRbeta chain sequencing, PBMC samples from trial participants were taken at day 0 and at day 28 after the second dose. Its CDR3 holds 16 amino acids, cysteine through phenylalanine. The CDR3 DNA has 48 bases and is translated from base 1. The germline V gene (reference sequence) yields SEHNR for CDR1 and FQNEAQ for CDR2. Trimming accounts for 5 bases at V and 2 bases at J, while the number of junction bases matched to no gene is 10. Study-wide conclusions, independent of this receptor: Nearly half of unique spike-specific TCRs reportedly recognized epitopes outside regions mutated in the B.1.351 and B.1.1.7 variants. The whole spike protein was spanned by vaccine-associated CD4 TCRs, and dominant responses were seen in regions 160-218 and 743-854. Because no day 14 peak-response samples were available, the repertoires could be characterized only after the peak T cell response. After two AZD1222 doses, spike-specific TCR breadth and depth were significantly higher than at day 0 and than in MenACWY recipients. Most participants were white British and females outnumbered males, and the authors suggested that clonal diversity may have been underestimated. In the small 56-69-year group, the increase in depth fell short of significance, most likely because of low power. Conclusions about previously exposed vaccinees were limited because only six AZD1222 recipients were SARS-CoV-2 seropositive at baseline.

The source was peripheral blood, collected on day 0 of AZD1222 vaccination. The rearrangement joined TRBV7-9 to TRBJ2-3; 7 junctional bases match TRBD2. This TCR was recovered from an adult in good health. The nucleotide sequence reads TGTGCCAGCAGCCCCCACGGGAGGTGGATCACAGATACGCAGTATTTT. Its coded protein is CASSPHGRWITDTQYF.